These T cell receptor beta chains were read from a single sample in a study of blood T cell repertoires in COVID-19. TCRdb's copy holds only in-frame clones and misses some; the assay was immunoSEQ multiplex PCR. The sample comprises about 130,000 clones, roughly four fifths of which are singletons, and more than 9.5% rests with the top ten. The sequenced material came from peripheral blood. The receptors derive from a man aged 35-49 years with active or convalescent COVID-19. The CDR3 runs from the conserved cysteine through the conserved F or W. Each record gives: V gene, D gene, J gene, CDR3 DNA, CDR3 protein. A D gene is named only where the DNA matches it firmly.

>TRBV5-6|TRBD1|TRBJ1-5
TGTGCCAGCAGCTCGCGACAGGGACTCAGCCAGCCCCAGCATTTT
CASSSRQGLSQPQHF
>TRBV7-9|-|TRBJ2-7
TGTGCCAGCAGCCTAGAAGGGGTTTCCTACGAGCAGTACTTC
CASSLEGVSYEQYF
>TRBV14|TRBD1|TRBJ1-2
TGTGCCAGCAGCCTCCTCGGGACAGACTATGGCTACACCTTC
CASSLLGTDYGYTF
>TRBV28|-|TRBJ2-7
TGTGCCAGCAGCGACCAACAGGGCTACGAGCAGTACTTC
CASSDQQGYEQYF
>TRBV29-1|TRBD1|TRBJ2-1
TGCAGCGTAGGTCGTAACAGGGGGCACAATGAGCAGTTCTTC
CSVGRNRGHNEQFF
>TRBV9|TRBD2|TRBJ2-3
TGTGCCAGCAGCGTAGACTGGGAGGGGTCCCGGGCGGATACGCAGTATTTT
CASSVDWEGSRADTQYF
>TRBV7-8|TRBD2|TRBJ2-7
TGTGCCAGCAGCTTAGGGTTGGCTAGCGGGGGCGAGCAGTACTTC
CASSLGLASGGEQYF
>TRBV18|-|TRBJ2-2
TGTGCCAGCTCCCAGCAGGGGACCGGGGAGCTGTTTTTT
CASSQQGTGELFF
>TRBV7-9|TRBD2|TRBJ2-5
TGTGCCAGCAGCTTCTCCGCTAGCGGGGCGGGAGAGACCCAGTACTTC
CASSFSASGAGETQYF
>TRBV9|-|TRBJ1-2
TGTGCCAGCAGCTTACCCCGGGACACTTACTATGGCTACACCTTC
CASSLPRDTYYGYTF